A single sample gave rise to the 4 T cell receptor beta chains below, sequenced in a study of identical twins. Each CDR3 protein gets one entry after TCRdb re-called the 5' RACE reads with MiXCR. The sample lists around 690,000 distinct CDR3 sequences; about 20% were seen once. These sequences were also reported in another study, on T cells expressing NK-cell markers.

Sequenced material: PBMCs. The receptors were gathered from a woman under 30 in good health.

The chain has TRBV12-3 or TRBV12-4 and TRBJ1-2, with TRBD1 matching 7 bases. The V gene end was trimmed by 6 bases and the J gene end by 8 bases; junction bases not matched to a gene: 9. The CDR3 has 13 residues. The DNA of the CDR3 is TGTGCCAGCAGCTTGACAGGGAGGTCGGGCTACACCTTC. Its translation: CASSLTGRSGYTF.

The CDR3 DNA reads TGTGCCAGCAGTTGGGATGGCAATGAAAAACTGTTTTTT. Translating gives CASSWDGNEKLFF. This chain links TRBV12-3 or TRBV12-4 with TRBJ1-4, with D unclear. V lost 4 bases to trimming and J lost 5 bases, with 8 bases between them. This CDR3 is built from 13 residues.

In its sample, this clonotype was seen many times. The chain carries TRBV12-3 or TRBV12-4 and TRBJ2-7, with 7 bases aligning to TRBD1. The CDR3 runs 12 residues. J lost 4 bases, V lost 6 bases, and 3 bases had no gene match. The CDR3 reads CASSPGQYEQYF. The CDR3 nucleotides are TGTGCCAGCAGCCCGGGACAGTACGAGCAGTACTTC.

This rearrangement joins TRBV29-1 to TRBJ2-3; 7 bases fit TRBD2. This CDR3 region has 14 residues. Germline CDR1 SQVTM, CDR2 ANQGSEA. Germline trimming cut 8 bases from V and 0 bases from J; bases unmatched to any gene: 8. CDR3 in amino acids: CSSVGGVSTDTQYF. CDR3 in DNA: TGCAGCTCTGTGGGAGGGGTGAGCACAGATACGCAGTATTTT.